A single T cell receptor beta chain is shown here with its context. The antigen is undetermined. 13 Jbeta primers and 60 Vbeta primers were used for the PCR. Assay used: immunoSEQ multiplex PCR; TCRdb lists only in-frame clones, some missing. The sample has 130,000 to 150,000 clones, over 75% seen once. This entry belongs to a study of cytomegalovirus exposure and HLA in healthy donors. The germline V gene encodes CDR1 MGHDK and CDR2 SYGVNS. This CDR3 has 14 amino acids. V was trimmed by 7 bases and J by 4 bases, leaving 16 bases between them. Study-level findings and limits: In a later analysis, at a false discovery rate of 0.05, 15,000 to 20,000 TCR beta sequences were associated with HLA alleles. A later examination showed that TCR association rates differed by HLA locus, with DRB1 most and HLA-C fewest.

This sequence was found in a male donor in good health and CMV-seronegative. The chain couples TRBV25-1 to TRBJ1-2; D is undetermined. The sequenced sample was PBMCs. CDR3 coding DNA: TGTGCCAGCACCGAAAGGTCAGGCACCTATGGCTACACCTTC. Protein product: CASTERSGTYGYTF.